A single sample is the source of the 13 T cell receptor beta chains below, sequenced in a study of cytomegalovirus exposure and HLA in healthy donors. Primers included in the PCR were 60 Vbeta and 13 Jbeta primers. Using immunoSEQ multiplex PCR, the repertoire was profiled, and TCRdb retains in-frame clones only, with some absent. The data hold approximately 110,000 clones, with 60% to 85% observed a single time. The sequenced sample consisted of PBMCs. Source of these receptors: a woman aged 40 to 50 in good health and CMV-seropositive.

The V gene is TRBV5-1, the J gene TRBJ1-2; D is possibly TRBD1 (6 bases). V lost 1 base and J lost 4, with 23 bases in between. The CDR3 is 18 residues long. From germline, CDR1 is SGHRS and CDR2 YFSETQ. The CDR3 DNA follows: TGCGCCAGCAGCTTGCGTCGGGACACAGCCCGCCGAACCTATGGCTACACCTTC. Amino acid sequence: CASSLRRDTARRTYGYTF.

The chain is built from TRBV4-3 and TRBJ2-7; 9 bases line up with TRBD1. Unmatched junction bases numbered 3, after V lost 0 bases and J lost 3 bases. CDR1 and CDR2 (germline): LGHNA, YSLEER. This CDR3 contains 15 residues. This CDR3 reads CASSQEGTGSYEQYF. For the CDR3, the DNA is TGCGCCAGCAGCCAAGAGGGGACAGGGAGCTACGAGCAGTACTTC.

The chain uses TRBV10-1 and TRBJ2-3; D is perhaps TRBD2 (6 bases). Deletions cut 0 bases from V and 4 bases from J, with 23 bases between. The germline gives CDR1 WNHNN, CDR2 SYGVQD (reference sequence). The CDR3 consists of 19 residues. CDR3 loop: CASSESLRGREFWADTQYF. The DNA for the CDR3 is TGCGCCAGCAGTGAGTCGCTGAGGGGACGGGAGTTTTGGGCAGATACGCAGTATTTT.

This clone occurred a few times. This chain connects TRBV5-4 to TRBJ1-1; weak D call: TRBD1 (5 bases). The germline V gene encodes CDR1 SGHNT and CDR2 YYREEE (reference sequence). Trimming removed 0 bases from V and 1 base from J, with 10 bases in between. CDR3 size: 15 residues. The CDR3 loop is CASSLEGKGNTEAFF. CDR3 nucleotide sequence: TGTGCCAGCAGCTTGGAGGGGAAAGGGAACACTGAAGCTTTCTTT.

This rearrangement joins TRBV4-2 to TRBJ1-4; the D gene is possibly TRBD1 (6 bases). CDR1 LGHNA and CDR2 YNFKEQ come from the germline V gene. CDR3 size: 16 residues. Trimming took off 3 bases at V and 2 bases at J, with 13 bases between the two ends. CDR3 sequence (DNA): TGTGCCAGCAGCCAGGCTACAGGGCCCACTAATGAAAAACTGTTTTTT. Encoded protein: CASSQATGPTNEKLFF.

A word on this clone: The junction and the germline gene differ at one end; a read error may be behind it. Other DNA sequences within the sample encode an identical CDR3. The rearrangement joins TRBV29-1 to TRBJ2-3; TRBD2 agrees at 8 bases. The CDR3 consists of 17 residues. The germline CDR1 and CDR2 sequences are SQVTM and ANQGSEA. The DNA for the CDR3 is TGCAGTGTTGAATCTGGCCCGGGGGGGGGCGGCGGAGATACGCAGTATTTT. This encodes CSVESGPGGGGGDTQYF.

This chain connects TRBV7-9 to TRBJ1-2, with a weak D call TRBD1 (5 bases). The germline V gene has CDR1 SEHNR and CDR2 FQNEAQ (reference sequence). The CDR3 loop spans 14 amino acids. Trimming cost V 5 bases and J 2 bases, with 12 bases left between them. CDR3: CASSGGGTNYGYTF. The CDR3 bases are TGTGCCAGCAGCGGGGGGGGGACCAACTATGGCTACACCTTC.

This chain joins TRBV18 and TRBJ1-1, with D uncertain. CDR1 and CDR2 (germline): KGHSH, LQKENI. The CDR3 spans 12 residues. The V and J ends lost 4 bases and 3 bases respectively, with 6 bases between them. CDR3 residues: CASSLRYTEAFF. The CDR3 bases are TGTGCCAGCTCACTTCGGTACACTGAAGCTTTCTTT.

The rearrangement joins TRBV29-1 to TRBJ2-7; possible D gene TRBD2, 6 bases. This CDR3 is 13 amino acids long. Germline V CDR1 and CDR2: SQVTM, ANQGSEA. The ends were cut back, 6 bases at V and 2 bases at J, with 14 bases in the middle. CDR3 protein: CSVQGLSAYEQYF. The CDR3 region has the DNA TGCAGCGTGCAGGGACTGAGTGCCTACGAGCAGTACTTC.

The V and J genes are TRBV5-6 and TRBJ1-1; TRBD1 matches 9 bases. Trimming took 3 bases from V and 3 from J; bases not matched to a gene: 6. Germline CDR1 and CDR2: SGHDT and YYEEEE. The length of the CDR3 is 15 residues. CDR3 loop: CASSWTGARDTEAFF. DNA for the CDR3: TGTGCCAGCAGCTGGACAGGGGCCCGGGACACTGAAGCTTTCTTT.

A few counts support this clone. V and J are TRBV19 and TRBJ2-2, with TRBD1 identical over 12 bases. V trimming: 5 bases; J trimming: 0 bases; junction bases outside the gene matches: 13. The germline V gene has CDR1 LNHDA and CDR2 SQIVND (reference sequence). The CDR3 extends over 20 amino acids. CDR3 bases: TGTGCCAGTAGTTTGCGGGACAGGGGGCTAAGATGGACGAACACCGGGGAGCTGTTTTTT. Its translation is CASSLRDRGLRWTNTGELFF.

This chain links TRBV27 with TRBJ2-2; a weak D match, TRBD1 (5 bases). V dropped 2 bases and J dropped 3 bases, with 10 bases sitting between them. The CDR3 totals 15 residues. CDR1 MNHEY and CDR2 SMNVEV come from the germline V gene (reference sequence). The DNA for the CDR3 is TGTGCCAGCAGTTTAAAACAGGTGGACACCGGGGAGCTGTTTTTT. Its translation is CASSLKQVDTGELFF.

The V gene is TRBV6-6, the J gene TRBJ1-2; a possible D gene is TRBD1 (5 bases). The CDR3 totals 15 residues. Trimming shortened V by 6 bases and J by 2 bases, and 16 bases separated the two germline ends. Germline V gene sequence: CDR1 MNHNY, CDR2 SVGAGI (reference sequence). The CDR3 loop is CASSPQGLGNYGYTF. CDR3 bases: TGTGCCAGCAGCCCCCAGGGATTGGGAAACTATGGCTACACCTTC.